This T cell receptor (beta chain) appears in the sequencing data of a study of T cell repertoires in aging, cancer and after chemotherapy. Study summary: About 8.9 million TCR reads made up the full dataset.

Multiplex touch-down PCR with TRB-A/B primers amplified rearranged V-D-J TRB sequences. TCRdb re-called the multiplex PCR reads through MiXCR, storing one row per CDR3 protein. The data contain over 10,000 distinct CDR3 sequences, 21% of them singletons. This CDR3 has 14 amino acids. The germline CDR1 and CDR2 sequences are SGHRS and YFSETQ. V was pared by 1 base and J by 3 bases, with 9 bases between. Regarding this clonotype: The antigen remains unidentified.

Amplification of TCR beta used genomic DNA extracted from peripheral blood. Study results and caveats: In cancer patients, declining TCR diversity with age involved lost richness and lost evenness.

This clonotype was sampled from a human donor in good health. This sequence joins TRBV5-1 and TRBJ2-3; the D gene is possibly TRBD2 (6 bases). The material sequenced was blood. In DNA, the CDR3 is TGCGCCAGCAGCTTGTCGGAGGGAACAGATACGCAGTATTTT. It codes for CASSLSEGTDTQYF.